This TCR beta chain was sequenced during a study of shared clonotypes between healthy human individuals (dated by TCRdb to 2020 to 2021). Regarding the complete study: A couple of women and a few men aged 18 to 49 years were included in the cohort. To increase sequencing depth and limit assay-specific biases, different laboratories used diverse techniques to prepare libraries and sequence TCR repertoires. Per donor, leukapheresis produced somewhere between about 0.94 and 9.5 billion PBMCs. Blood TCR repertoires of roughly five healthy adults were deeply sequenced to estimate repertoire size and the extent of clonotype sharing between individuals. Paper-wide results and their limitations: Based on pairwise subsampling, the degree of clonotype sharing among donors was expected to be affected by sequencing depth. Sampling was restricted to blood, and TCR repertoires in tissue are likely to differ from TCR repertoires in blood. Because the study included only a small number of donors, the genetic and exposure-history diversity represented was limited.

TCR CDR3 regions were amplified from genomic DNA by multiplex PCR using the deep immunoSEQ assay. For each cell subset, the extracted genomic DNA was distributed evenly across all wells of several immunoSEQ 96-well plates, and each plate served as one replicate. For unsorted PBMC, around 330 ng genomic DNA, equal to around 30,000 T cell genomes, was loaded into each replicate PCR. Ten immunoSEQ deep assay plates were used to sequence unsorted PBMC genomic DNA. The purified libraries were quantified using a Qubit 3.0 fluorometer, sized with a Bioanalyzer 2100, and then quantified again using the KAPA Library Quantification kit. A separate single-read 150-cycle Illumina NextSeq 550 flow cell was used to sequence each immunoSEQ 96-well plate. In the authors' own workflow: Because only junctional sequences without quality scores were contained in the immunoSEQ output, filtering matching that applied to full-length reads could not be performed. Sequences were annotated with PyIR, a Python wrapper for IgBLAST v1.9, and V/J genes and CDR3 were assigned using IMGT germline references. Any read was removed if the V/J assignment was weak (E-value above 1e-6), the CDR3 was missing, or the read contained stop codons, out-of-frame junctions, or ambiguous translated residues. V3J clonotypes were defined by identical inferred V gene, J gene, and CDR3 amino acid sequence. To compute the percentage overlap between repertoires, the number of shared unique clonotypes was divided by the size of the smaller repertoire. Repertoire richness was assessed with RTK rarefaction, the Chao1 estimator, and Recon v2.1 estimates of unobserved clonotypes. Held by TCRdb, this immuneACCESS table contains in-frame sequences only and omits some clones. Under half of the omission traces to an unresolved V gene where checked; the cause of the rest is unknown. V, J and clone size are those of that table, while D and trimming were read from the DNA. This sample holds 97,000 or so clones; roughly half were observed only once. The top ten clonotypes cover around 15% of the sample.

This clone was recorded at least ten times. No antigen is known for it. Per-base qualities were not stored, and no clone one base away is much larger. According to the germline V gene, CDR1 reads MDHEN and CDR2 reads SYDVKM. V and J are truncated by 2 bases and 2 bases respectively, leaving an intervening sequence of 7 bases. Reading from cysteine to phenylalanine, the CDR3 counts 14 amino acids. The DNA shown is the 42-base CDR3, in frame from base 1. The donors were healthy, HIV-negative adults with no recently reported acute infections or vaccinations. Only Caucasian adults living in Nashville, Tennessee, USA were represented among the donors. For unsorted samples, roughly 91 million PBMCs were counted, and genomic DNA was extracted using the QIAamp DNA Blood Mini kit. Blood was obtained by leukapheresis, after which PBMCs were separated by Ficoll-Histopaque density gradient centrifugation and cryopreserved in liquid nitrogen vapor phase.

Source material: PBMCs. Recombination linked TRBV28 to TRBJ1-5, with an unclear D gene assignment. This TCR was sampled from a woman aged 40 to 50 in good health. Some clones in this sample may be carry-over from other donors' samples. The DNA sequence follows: TGTGCCAGCAGTTTACGACCCCGCAATCAGCCCCAGCATTTT. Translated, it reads CASSLRPRNQPQHF.